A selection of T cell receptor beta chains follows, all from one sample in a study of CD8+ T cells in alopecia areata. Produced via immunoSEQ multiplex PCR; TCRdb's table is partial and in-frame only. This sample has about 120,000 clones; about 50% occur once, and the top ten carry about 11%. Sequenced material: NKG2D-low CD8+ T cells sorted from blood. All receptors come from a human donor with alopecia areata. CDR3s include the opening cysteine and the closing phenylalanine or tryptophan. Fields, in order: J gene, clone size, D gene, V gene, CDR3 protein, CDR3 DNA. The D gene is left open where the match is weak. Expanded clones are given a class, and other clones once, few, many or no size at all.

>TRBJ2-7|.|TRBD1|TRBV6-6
CASRLIPGQGSYEQYF
TGTGCCAGCAGACTTATACCGGGACAGGGATCTTACGAGCAGTACTTC
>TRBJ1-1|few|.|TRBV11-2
CASSEAGGTEAFF
TGTGCCAGCAGCGAAGCCGGGGGCACTGAAGCTTTCTTT
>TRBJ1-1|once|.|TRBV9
CASSPGSYTEAFF
TGTGCCAGCAGCCCAGGGAGCTACACTGAAGCTTTCTTT
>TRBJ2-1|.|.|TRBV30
CAWSSSYNEQFF
TGTGCCTGGAGTTCGAGTTACAATGAGCAGTTCTTC
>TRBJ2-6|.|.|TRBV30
CAWSVLEGANVLTF
TGTGCCTGGAGTGTACTCGAAGGGGCCAACGTCCTGACTTTC
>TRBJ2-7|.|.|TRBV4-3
CASSQGSVSSYEQYF
TGCGCCAGCAGCCAAGGGAGCGTCAGCTCCTACGAGCAGTACTTC
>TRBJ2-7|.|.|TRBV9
CASSVEGGRSYEQYF
TGTGCCAGCAGCGTAGAGGGGGGTAGGAGTTACGAGCAGTACTTC
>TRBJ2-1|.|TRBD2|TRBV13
CASSLGTSGHNEQFF
TGTGCCAGCAGCTTAGGGACTAGCGGTCACAATGAGCAGTTCTTC
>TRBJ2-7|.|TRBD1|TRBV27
CASSPRQGHLLYEQYF
TGTGCCAGCAGTCCCAGACAGGGCCACCTCCTCTACGAGCAGTACTTC
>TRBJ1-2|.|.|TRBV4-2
CASSQDLTSGGYTF
TGTGCCAGCAGCCAAGACTTAACAAGCGGTGGCTACACCTTC
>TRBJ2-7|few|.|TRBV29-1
CSVYSGSYEQYF
TGCAGCGTATACTCAGGGTCCTACGAGCAGTACTTC
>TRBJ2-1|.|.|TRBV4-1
CASSPSNRASAFHEQFF
TGCGCCAGCAGCCCTTCTAATCGGGCCTCCGCCTTCCATGAGCAGTTCTTC
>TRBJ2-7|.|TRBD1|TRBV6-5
CASGPPGQLYEQYF
TGTGCCAGCGGGCCACCGGGACAGCTCTACGAGCAGTACTTC
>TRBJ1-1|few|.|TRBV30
CACKGPYETEAFF
TGTGCCTGCAAAGGCCCCTACGAGACTGAAGCTTTCTTT
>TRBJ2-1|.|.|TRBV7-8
CASSLAQLADEQFF
TGTGCCAGCAGCTTAGCACAGCTTGCCGATGAGCAGTTCTTC
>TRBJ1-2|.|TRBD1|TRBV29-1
CSVTDREGNYGYTF
TGCAGCGTCACGGACAGGGAGGGGAACTATGGCTACACCTTC
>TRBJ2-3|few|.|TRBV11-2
CASLLSGTDTQYF
TGTGCCAGCCTCCTGTCGGGTACAGATACGCAGTATTTT
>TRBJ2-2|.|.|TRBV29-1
CSVAPKGGTNTGELFF
TGCAGCGTTGCCCCCAAGGGCGGGACGAACACCGGGGAGCTGTTTTTT
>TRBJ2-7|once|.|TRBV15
CATSIEGREQYF
TGTGCCACCAGCATTGAGGGGCGTGAGCAGTACTTC
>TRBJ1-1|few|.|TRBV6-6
CASNLGRPEAFF
TGTGCCAGCAACTTAGGGAGGCCTGAAGCTTTCTTT
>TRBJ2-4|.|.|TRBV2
CASRDGAYF
TGTGCCAGCAGGGATGGGGCGTACTTC
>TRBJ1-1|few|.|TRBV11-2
CASSYGRSEAFF
TGTGCCAGCAGCTACGGACGGTCTGAAGCTTTCTTT
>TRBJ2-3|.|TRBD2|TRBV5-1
CASSLGMGGLQSTQYF
TGCGCCAGCAGCTTGGGTATGGGAGGGTTACAGTCTACGCAGTATTTT
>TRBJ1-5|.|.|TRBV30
CAWSSGNANQPQHF
TGTGCCTGGAGTTCGGGGAACGCCAATCAGCCCCAGCATTTT
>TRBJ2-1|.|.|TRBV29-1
CSVVSNEQFF
TGCAGCGTTGTCAGCAATGAGCAGTTCTTC
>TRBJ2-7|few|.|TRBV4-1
CASSQGETYEQYF
TGCGCCAGCAGCCAAGGAGAGACCTACGAGCAGTACTTC
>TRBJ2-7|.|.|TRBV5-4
CASSSQGTPSEQYF
TGTGCCAGCAGCTCACAGGGTACCCCTTCCGAGCAGTACTTC
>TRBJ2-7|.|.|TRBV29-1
CSVGEGHEQYF
TGCAGCGTTGGCGAGGGCCACGAGCAGTACTTC
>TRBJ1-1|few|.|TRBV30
CAWSDPGADVTEAFF
TGTGCCTGGAGTGACCCAGGGGCAGATGTCACTGAAGCTTTCTTT
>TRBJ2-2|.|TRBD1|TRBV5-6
CASSPDRVGTGELFF
TGTGCCAGCAGCCCAGACAGGGTCGGGACCGGGGAGCTGTTTTTT
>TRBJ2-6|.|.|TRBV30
CAWTTPEGDGANVLTF
TGTGCCTGGACTACCCCCGAGGGAGATGGGGCCAACGTCCTGACTTTC
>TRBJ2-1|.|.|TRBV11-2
CASAPPRYEQFF
TGTGCCAGCGCTCCACCCCGGTATGAGCAGTTCTTC
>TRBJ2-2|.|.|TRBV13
CASSSGETNTGELFF
TGTGCCAGCAGCTCGGGGGAGACGAACACCGGGGAGCTGTTTTTT
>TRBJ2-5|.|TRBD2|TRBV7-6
CASSPASGRAQYF
TGTGCCAGCAGCCCGGCCAGTGGGAGGGCCCAGTACTTC
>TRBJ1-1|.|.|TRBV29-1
CSVEWGAKRNTEAFF
TGCAGCGTTGAATGGGGCGCCAAGCGGAACACTGAAGCTTTCTTT
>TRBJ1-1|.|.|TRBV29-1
CSVVTSGGTEAFF
TGCAGCGTTGTAACGTCAGGAGGCACTGAAGCTTTCTTT
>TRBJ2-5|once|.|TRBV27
CASSPLNGGETQYF
TGTGCCAGCAGTCCCTTGAACGGCGGCGAGACCCAGTACTTC
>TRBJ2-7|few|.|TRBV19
CASSIHESYEQYF
TGTGCCAGTAGTATTCACGAGTCCTACGAGCAGTACTTC
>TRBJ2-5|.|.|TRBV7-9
CASSLKETQYF
TGTGCCAGCAGCTTAAAAGAGACCCAGTACTTC
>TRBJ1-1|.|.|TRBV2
CAGELSPDKGQDTEAFF
TGTGCCGGCGAGCTGAGCCCGGACAAGGGGCAGGACACTGAAGCTTTCTTT
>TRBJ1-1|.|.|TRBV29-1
CSVLRGNTEAFF
TGCAGCGTTCTCAGGGGGAACACTGAAGCTTTCTTT
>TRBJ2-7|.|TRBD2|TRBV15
CATSRELRGLAGVGEQYF
TGTGCCACCAGCAGAGAACTAAGGGGACTAGCGGGAGTTGGCGAGCAGTACTTC
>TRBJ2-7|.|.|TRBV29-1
CSVVTEASYEQYF
TGCAGCGTGGTGACAGAAGCCTCCTACGAGCAGTACTTC